This entry features one T cell receptor (beta chain) sequence. The table came from immunoSEQ multiplex PCR; TCRdb's copy has only in-frame clones and leaves some out. Of under 200,000 clones in the sample, approximately 86% were seen once. From germline, CDR1 is SGDLS and CDR2 YYNGEE. CDR3 length: 16 amino acids. Deletions cut 0 bases from V and 0 bases from J, with 10 bases between. This sample was taken from a study of blood T cell repertoires in COVID-19. J is TRBJ1-3 and V is TRBV9; tentatively, D is TRBD1 (5 bases). Sequencing was done on a sample of peripheral blood. The clonotype was recovered from a man aged 70-80 years with acute or convalescent COVID-19. The CDR3 sequence is CASSVEGWLSGNTIYF. CDR3 coding DNA: TGTGCCAGCAGCGTAGAGGGGTGGCTCTCTGGAAACACCATATATTTT.